In this sample, the clone carrying this TCR beta chain turned up once. This record belongs to a study of blood T cell repertoires in COVID-19. Here immunoSEQ multiplex PCR was the method, and the copy in TCRdb shows in-frame clones only, minus some. The sample lists 70,000 to 95,000 clones, around 82% seen once, with less than 25% in the top ten. From germline, CDR1 is LGHNA and CDR2 YNFKEQ. V shed 2 bases, J shed 2 bases, and the junction held 6 bases outside the gene matches. CDR3 length equals 18 residues. The rearrangement joins TRBV4-2 to TRBJ2-7; 16 bases map to TRBD2. This TCR was sampled from a human donor in a cohort sampled during active COVID-19. The sequenced sample was peripheral blood. The CDR3 DNA is TGTGCCAGCAGCCAAACAATTGGGACTAGCGGGGGGGCCTACGAGCAGTACTTC. It specifies CASSQTIGTSGGAYEQYF.